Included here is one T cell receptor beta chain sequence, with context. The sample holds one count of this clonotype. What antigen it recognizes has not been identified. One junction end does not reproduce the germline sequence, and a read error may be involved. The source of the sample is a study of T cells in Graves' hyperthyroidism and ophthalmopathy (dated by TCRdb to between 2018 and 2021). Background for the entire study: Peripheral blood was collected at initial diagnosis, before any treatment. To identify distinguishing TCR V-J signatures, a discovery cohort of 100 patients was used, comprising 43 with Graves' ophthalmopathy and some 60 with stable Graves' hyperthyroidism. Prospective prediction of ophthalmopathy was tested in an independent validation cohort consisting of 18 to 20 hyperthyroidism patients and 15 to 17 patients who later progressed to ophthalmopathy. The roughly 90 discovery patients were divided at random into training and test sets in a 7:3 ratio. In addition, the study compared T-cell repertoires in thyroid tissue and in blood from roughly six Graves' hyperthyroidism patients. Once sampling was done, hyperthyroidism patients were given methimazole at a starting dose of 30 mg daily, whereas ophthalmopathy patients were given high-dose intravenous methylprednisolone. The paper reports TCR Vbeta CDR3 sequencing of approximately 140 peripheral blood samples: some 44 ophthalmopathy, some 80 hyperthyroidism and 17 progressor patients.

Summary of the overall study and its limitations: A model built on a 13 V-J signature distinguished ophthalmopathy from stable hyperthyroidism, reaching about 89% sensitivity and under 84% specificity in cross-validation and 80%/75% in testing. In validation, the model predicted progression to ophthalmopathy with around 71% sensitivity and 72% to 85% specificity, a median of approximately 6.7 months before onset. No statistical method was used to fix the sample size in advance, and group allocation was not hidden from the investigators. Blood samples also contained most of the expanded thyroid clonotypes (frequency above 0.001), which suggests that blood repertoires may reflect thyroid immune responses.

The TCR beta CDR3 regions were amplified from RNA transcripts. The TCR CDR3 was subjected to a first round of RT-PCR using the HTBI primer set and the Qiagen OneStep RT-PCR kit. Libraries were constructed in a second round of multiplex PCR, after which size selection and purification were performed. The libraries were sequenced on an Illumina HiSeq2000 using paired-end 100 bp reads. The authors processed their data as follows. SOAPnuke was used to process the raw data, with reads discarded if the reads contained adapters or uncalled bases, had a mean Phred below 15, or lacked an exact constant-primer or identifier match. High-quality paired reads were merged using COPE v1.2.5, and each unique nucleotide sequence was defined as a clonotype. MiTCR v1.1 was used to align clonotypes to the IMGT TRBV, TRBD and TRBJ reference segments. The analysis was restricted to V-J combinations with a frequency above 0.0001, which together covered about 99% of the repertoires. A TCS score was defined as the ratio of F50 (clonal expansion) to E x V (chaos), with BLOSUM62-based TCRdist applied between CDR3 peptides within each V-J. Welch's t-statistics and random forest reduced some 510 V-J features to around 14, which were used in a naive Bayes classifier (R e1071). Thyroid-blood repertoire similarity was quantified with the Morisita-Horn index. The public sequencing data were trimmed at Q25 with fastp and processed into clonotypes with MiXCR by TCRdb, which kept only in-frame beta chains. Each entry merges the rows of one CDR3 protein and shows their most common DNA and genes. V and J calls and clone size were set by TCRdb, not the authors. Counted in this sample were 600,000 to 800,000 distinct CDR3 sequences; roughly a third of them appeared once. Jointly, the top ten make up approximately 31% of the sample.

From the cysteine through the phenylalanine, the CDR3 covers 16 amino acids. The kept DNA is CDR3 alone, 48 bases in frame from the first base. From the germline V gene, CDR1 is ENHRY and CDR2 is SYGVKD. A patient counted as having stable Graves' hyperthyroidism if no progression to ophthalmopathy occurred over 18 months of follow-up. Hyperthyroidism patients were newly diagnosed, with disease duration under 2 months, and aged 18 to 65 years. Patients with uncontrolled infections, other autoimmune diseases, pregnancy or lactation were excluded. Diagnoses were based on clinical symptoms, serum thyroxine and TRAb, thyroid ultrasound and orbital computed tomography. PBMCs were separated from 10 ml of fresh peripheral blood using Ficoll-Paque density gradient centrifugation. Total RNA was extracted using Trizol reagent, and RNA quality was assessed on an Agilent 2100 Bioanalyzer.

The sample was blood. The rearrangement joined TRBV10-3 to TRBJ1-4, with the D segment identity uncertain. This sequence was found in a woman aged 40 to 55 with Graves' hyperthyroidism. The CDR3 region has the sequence CASSFRHHTTNEKLFF. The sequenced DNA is TGTGCCAGCAGTTTTCGGCACCATACAACTAATGAAAAACTGTTTTTT.